Described below is a single T cell receptor beta chain sequence and its context. This clone's antigen is unknown. The record has no base qualities; no much larger clone is one base away. Trimming takes 6 bases off V and 4 bases off J; junction bases not matched to a gene: 6. CDR1 and CDR2 are read off the germline V gene as MNHNS and SASEGT. Including cysteine and phenylalanine, the CDR3 has 14 amino acids. This entry keeps only the CDR3 DNA: 42 bases, framed from base 1. Library preparation used the immunoSEQ multiplex PCR assay. For the multiplex PCR, a mixture combining 60 forward primers for TCR Vbeta segments and 13 reverse primers for TCR Jbeta segments was used. The CDR3 region of rearranged TCR beta genes was amplified from genomic DNA by a multiplex PCR assay. On the Illumina HiSeq System, the amplified TCR beta libraries were sequenced as 87-base-pair reads. The published analysis was carried out like this. In a later analysis, 80 million or so unique TCR beta chains were counted across the roughly 610 repertoires, and around 11 million of these chains were shared by at least two donors. A nearest-neighbor algorithm error-corrected the raw reads and collapsed the reads into unique sequences, merging closely related sequences to remove PCR and sequencing errors. Alignment of CDR3 sequences to IMGT reference sequences was used to assign V, D and J gene segments. For a sequence to be retained, at least a six-nucleotide match to both a V gene segment and a J gene segment was required. A rearrangement was called productive if the CDR3 had no stop codons and remained in frame with V and J, and every other rearrangement was called non-productive. CDR3 was defined according to IMGT convention as the region running from the second conserved V-encoded cysteine to the conserved J-encoded phenylalanine. The earlier analysis of roughly 590 of the donors excluded any sequence lacking an unambiguous match to a single V gene segment. In an earlier analysis of several hundred of the donors, V segments were called functional above 56.7% productive rearrangements and were called segregating when the between-donor standard deviation exceeded 5%. To diagnose cytomegalovirus status from the catalog of TCR beta chain sequences, a statistical classification framework was built. V and J gene assignment, in a later analysis, came from comparing TCR nucleotide sequences with IMGT/GENE-DB human TR gene sequences. The TCRdist pipeline was used in a later analysis to assign CDR3 sequences and most-parsimonious VDJ recombination scenarios. In a later analysis, every TCR beta chain was defined by the combination of its CDR3 amino acid sequence and its V-gene family, and reads without a unique V-gene family were dropped. A later analysis removed several hundred highly shared, low-generation-probability nucleotide sequences to deal with suspected cross-contamination and a sequencing artifact. A later analysis calculated a clonal expansion index for each public chain from normalized within-repertoire ranks of inferred template counts. A later analysis computed generation probabilities with a VDJ recombination model fitted to out-of-frame rearrangements, and checked the results against IGoR. In a later analysis, TCR-TCR, TCR-HLA and TCR-CMV co-occurrence was scored with hypergeometric tests, and a repertoire-size bias correction was applied to TCR pairs. To estimate false discovery rates, a later analysis permuted the HLA or CMV assignments 20 times. In a later analysis, co-occurring TCRs were grouped using DBSCAN, and TCRdist sequence similarity was added for clustering within HLA-allele-positive subsets. For co-occurrence clustering, repertoires with fewer than 30,000 or more than 120,000 public chains were excluded, along with four or five repertoires with anomalous nucleotide sharing. The table comes from immuneACCESS by way of TCRdb, which keeps in-frame sequences with V and J called. Part of the clones is missing from these tables; in studies checked, under half for an unresolved V gene and the rest for unknown reasons. V and J calls and clone size come straight from that table; D and trimming were deduced from the DNA. This sample holds around 190,000 clones; roughly 85% were observed only once. About 2.5% of the sample is held by the ten biggest clonotypes.

The sample originates from a study of cytomegalovirus exposure and HLA in healthy donors (dated by TCRdb to 2016 to 2017). For context, the study as a whole: An earlier analysis of 587 of the donors reported over 250 Gb of sequence data and 117 million unique TCR beta sequences obtained from 180 million or so T cells. The study used immunosequencing to profile the T cell repertoires of several hundred subjects and linked those repertoires to cytomegalovirus serostatus. In the later analysis, no new phenotypic data were used to find candidate immune exposures; instead, reliance was placed on TCR beta sequences and their occurrence across donors. The number of donors typed differed by locus, with 629-630 for A, B, C, DRB1 and DQB1, more than 500 for DQA1, over 600 for DPA1, and around 450 for DPB1. To study patterns of TCR occurrence, a later analysis re-analyzed previously published TCR beta repertoires from around 700 donors and added high-resolution HLA genotyping. To predict cytomegalovirus infection status, the study combined high-throughput TCR immunosequencing, statistical association of individual TCRs with disease status, and machine learning. Donor age, sex, ethnicity and CMV serostatus were collected together with the repertoire data. A later genetic analysis used genome-wide SNP genotypes for about 60% of the roughly 700 donors, treating that subset as a discovery cohort. Among the approximately 420 genotyped donors, around 81% belonged to the genetic ancestry cluster associated with self-reported Caucasian donors. Around 320 gigabases of sequencing data and 70 million to 85 million unique TCR sequences were included in an early release covering about 700 HLA-typed donors. An earlier analysis of 587 of the donors used high-throughput TCR beta sequencing to judge whether each TCR beta V gene segment behaved as functional or pseudogenic. On average, around 240,000 unique TCR beta nucleotide sequences were sequenced per donor among some 420 genotyped donors of the cohort, with 15% to 20% of those sequences being non-productive. Both class I and class II loci were covered by HLA typing, at four-digit resolution. About 5 DR-DQ haplotypes were handled as single units for association and clustering, since linkage in the cohort was strong. Besides the first cohort of roughly 640 subjects, a separate validation cohort made up of roughly 130 different subjects was used. Every repertoire in the discovery cohort had been generated on one and the same sequencing platform. The study was designed to test whether signatures of past pathogen exposure could be identified by cataloging public T cell receptors.

The paper as a whole reports these results and caveats: CMV serostatus was the only immune exposure information available for the cohort. Compared with the approximately 710-donor mean, donors in an Asian-associated ancestry cluster had fewer N-insertions in productive TCRs, according to a later genetic analysis. This cohort had only TCR beta chains sequenced, and the lack of alpha or paired-chain data limited which features could be detected. Most TCR sequences were seen in very few donors, while some public TCRs were found in many individuals. A total of 164 TCR beta chains were listed by the study as associated with cytomegalovirus. Sequencing depth was assumed to be roughly uniform across donors in the presence/absence analyses, though that assumption may not hold. Correlated functional status among segregating V segments might be attributable to linkage disequilibrium, but an unknown experimental factor could not be ruled out. Specific HLA alleles were associated with about 17,000 TCR beta sequences at a false discovery rate of 0.05 in a later analysis. A later analysis found that HLA-associated TCR beta chains were more clonally expanded and had lower generation probabilities than equally common non-associated chains. The classifier was reported to diagnose cytomegalovirus status with high specificity and sensitivity in both the original and validation cohorts. An earlier analysis of around 500 of the donors showed that most TCR beta V segments appeared in productive rearrangements either about 90% or about 30% of the time, which broadly matched IMGT annotations. Strong co-occurrence of HLA alleles, especially DR and DQ, made assigning TCR associations to individual alleles difficult. An association between a missense DCLRE1C variant and V-gene and J-gene trimming of TCR beta chains was found in a later genetic analysis and replicated in an independent cohort. The authors suggested that the approach could potentially be generalized to other disease states and immunological phenotypes. A cluster of highly shared sequence variants was judged likely to represent a technical artifact of the sequencing pipeline. HLA typing was unavailable for some donors at each locus, so association tests used only the typed subset. In a later analysis, the rate of TCR association differed among HLA loci, with DRB1 alleles having the most associated TCRs and HLA-C alleles having the fewest. Three of the identified cytomegalovirus-associated TCR beta chains were confirmed in vitro to be specific for cytomegalovirus antigens. Several of the top co-occurrence clusters appeared to be linked to parvovirus B19, influenza, CMV and Epstein-Barr virus, according to a later analysis. The 87-base-pair reads could not distinguish some IMGT-functional V segments, including TRBV6-2 and TRBV6-3, so those segments were excluded. A later analysis found that most CMV-associated TCR beta chains appeared HLA-restricted, with HLA associations seemingly driven largely by CMV exposure. A further reported finding was that TCR beta sequences accurately predicted the HLA-A and HLA-B alleles for most subjects in the first cohort. The earlier analysis of 587 of the donors excluded roughly 17 rarely observed V segments, including chromosome 9 orphons, because counts were too low.

In total, approximately 690 healthy bone marrow donors made up the cohort. All cohort members were sampled while nominally healthy, although unrecorded immune exposures were likely present. The donor tested CMV seronegative, placing the donor among the 350 to 400 seronegative members of the cohort. A peripheral blood sample was collected from each donor, and TCR beta sequencing was performed on peripheral blood mononuclear cells. The Qiagen DNeasy Blood Extraction Kit was used to extract genomic DNA from the blood cell samples. Sequencing used PBMCs. The receptor comes from a woman between 50 and 59 years old in good health and CMV-seronegative. Recombination joined TRBV6-1 with TRBJ1-3; 7 bases in the middle match TRBD1. The CDR3 reads as follows: CASRGQFSGNTIYF. Here is the DNA: TGTGCCAGCAGGGGACAGTTTTCGGGAAACACCATATATTTT.